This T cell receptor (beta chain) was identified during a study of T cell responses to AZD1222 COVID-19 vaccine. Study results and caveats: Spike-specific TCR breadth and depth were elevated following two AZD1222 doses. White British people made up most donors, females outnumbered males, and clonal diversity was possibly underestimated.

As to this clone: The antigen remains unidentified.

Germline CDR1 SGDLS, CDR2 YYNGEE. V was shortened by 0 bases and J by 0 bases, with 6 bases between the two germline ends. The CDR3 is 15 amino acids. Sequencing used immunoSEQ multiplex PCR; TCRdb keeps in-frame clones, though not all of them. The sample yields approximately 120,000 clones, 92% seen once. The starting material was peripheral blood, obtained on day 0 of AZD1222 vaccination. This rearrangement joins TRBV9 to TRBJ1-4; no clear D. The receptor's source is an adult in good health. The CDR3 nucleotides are TGTGCCAGCAGCGTAGCAGGTGCAACTAATGAAAAACTGTTTTTT. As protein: CASSVAGATNEKLFF.